This is a list of T cell receptor beta chains from one sample in a study of CD8 T cells in ankylosing spondylitis. Via MiXCR, TCRdb re-called the 5' RACE reads, giving one row per CDR3 protein. The sample has a few hundred thousand distinct CDR3 sequences; over 8.5% are singletons. Sequenced sample: blood, either unsorted or a sorted T cell fraction (not recorded which). The receptors come from a male donor with ankylosing spondylitis or in good health (not recorded which). CDR3s include the opening cysteine and the closing phenylalanine or tryptophan. A D gene is named only where the DNA matches it firmly. Size values are once, few and many counts, or a class for expanded clones, and some rows have none.

- | - | TRBJ1-4 | TRBV20-1 | TGCAGTGCTAGGCAAAGGGCAACTAATGAAAAACTGTTTTTT | CSARQRATNEKLFF
- | many | TRBJ2-3 | TRBV29-1 | TGCAGCTCGGCCAGGACGCCGGCGACAGATACGCAGTATTTT | CSSARTPATDTQYF
- | many | TRBJ2-3 | TRBV5-1 | TGCGCCAGCAGCTTTGACAGCCCCACAGATACGCAGTATTTT | CASSFDSPTDTQYF
- | many | TRBJ2-3 | TRBV12-3/TRBV12-4 | TGTGCCAGCAGTACTGGACACCCCACAGATACGCAGTATTTT | CASSTGHPTDTQYF
- | - | TRBJ1-5 | TRBV4-1 | TGCGCCAGCAGCCAAATAAAATTCGATCAGCCCCAGCATTTT | CASSQIKFDQPQHF
TRBD2 | few | TRBJ2-1 | TRBV6-1 | TGTGCCAGCAGTGAAGAAAGCGGGGGGGGCAATGAGCAGTTCTTC | CASSEESGGGNEQFF
- | - | TRBJ2-1 | TRBV6-5 | TGTGCCAGCAGTTACGCCCGGGCAGGGACGGGTGAGCAGTTCTTC | CASSYARAGTGEQFF
- | - | TRBJ2-2 | TRBV3-1 | TGTGCCAGCAGCCCATTTGCCCGGGCCCGGGAGCTGTTTTTT | CASSPFARARELFF
TRBD2 | many | TRBJ2-7 | TRBV10-3 | TGTGCCATCAGTGAGGGACTAGCGGCCTACGAGCAGTACTTC | CAISEGLAAYEQYF
- | many | TRBJ2-7 | TRBV4-1 | TGCGCCAGCAGCCAGGACAGAGGGACCCGCGAGCAGTACTTC | CASSQDRGTREQYF
TRBD2 | many | TRBJ2-3 | TRBV20-1 | TGCAGTGCTAGTGTGGGACTAGCGGGGGGAACAGATACGCAGTATTTT | CSASVGLAGGTDTQYF
- | many | TRBJ2-1 | TRBV12-3/TRBV12-4 | TGTGCCAGCAGCCCATCAGGACCGAGTAATGAGCAGTTCTTC | CASSPSGPSNEQFF
- | few | TRBJ1-1 | TRBV7-9 | TGTGCCAGCAGTCCGGACGCGGCTGAAGCTTTCTTT | CASSPDAAEAFF
TRBD1 | many | TRBJ2-4 | TRBV12-3/TRBV12-4 | TGTGCCAGCAGTCTCTCAGGGGGCAGGTTAAACATTCAGTACTTC | CASSLSGGRLNIQYF
TRBD1 | many | TRBJ1-1 | TRBV5-1 | TGCGCCAGCAGCTTGGAAACCCTCCGGGACAGGGTAAATAGGAACACTGAAGCTTTCTTT | CASSLETLRDRVNRNTEAFF
- | many | TRBJ1-1 | TRBV28 | TGTGCCAGCAGTTTAAGGGATTGGGGTGGAGCTTTCTTT | CASSLRDWGGAFF
- | - | TRBJ1-1 | TRBV20-1 | TGCAGTGCTAGAGAGACAGGAGGAAGCACTGAAGCTTTCTTT | CSARETGGSTEAFF
- | many | TRBJ2-1 | TRBV7-6 | TGTGCCAGCAGTTCATACCAGGGGAAACGTGAGCAGTTCTTC | CASSSYQGKREQFF
TRBD1 | many | TRBJ2-3 | TRBV7-8 | TGTGCCAGCAGCTTTGGGGACAGGGGAGATACGCAGTATTTT | CASSFGDRGDTQYF
- | many | TRBJ1-5 | TRBV30 | TGTGCCTGGAGTGTAACGCCAAACAATCAGCCCCAGCATTTT | CAWSVTPNNQPQHF
- | few | TRBJ1-6 | TRBV27 | TGTGCCAGCAGTTTATCCGGACATGGGTTGTCCTATAATTCACCCCTCCACTTT | CASSLSGHGLSYNSPLHF
- | many | TRBJ2-1 | TRBV20-1 | TGCAGTGCGAACGACGACGACAATGAGCAGTTCTTC | CSANDDDNEQFF
- | many | TRBJ2-2 | TRBV5-5 | TGTGCCAGCAGCTCCCGGGTCTCGCGCACCGGGGAGCTGTTTTTT | CASSSRVSRTGELFF
- | many | TRBJ1-2 | TRBV25-1 | TGTGCCAGCAGCCGGGGCACTAACTATGGCTACACCTTC | CASSRGTNYGYTF
- | few | TRBJ2-3 | TRBV27 | TGTGCCAGCAGTTTATATAGGGGTACGCAGTATTTT | CASSLYRGTQYF
TRBD2 | many | TRBJ2-1 | TRBV27 | TGTGCCAGCAGTTTAAAGTCGGGAGCGGGAGTCCACAATGAGCAGTTCTTC | CASSLKSGAGVHNEQFF
TRBD2 | many | TRBJ2-3 | TRBV20-1 | TGCAGTGCTAGGGGGCTAGCGGGGGGCTATAGCACAGATACGCAGTATTTT | CSARGLAGGYSTDTQYF
TRBD1 | - | TRBJ1-2 | TRBV7-2 | TGTGCCAGCAGCTTAAATCAAGGGGGCAACTATGGCTACACCTTC | CASSLNQGGNYGYTF
- | - | TRBJ2-3 | TRBV28 | TGTGCCAGCATTCTGACTGTTGGGGGCACAGATACGCAGTATTTT | CASILTVGGTDTQYF
- | - | TRBJ1-1 | TRBV10-3 | TGTGCCATCAGATCCAGCGGGACTGAAGCTTTCTTT | CAIRSSGTEAFF
TRBD2 | many | TRBJ2-1 | TRBV20-1 | TGCAGTGCTAGGGGGACTAGCGGGGGCAATGAGCAGTTCTTC | CSARGTSGGNEQFF
TRBD1 | many | TRBJ1-3 | TRBV6-5 | TGTGCCAGCGGTTACAGGGGGAACTCTGGAAACACCATATATTTT | CASGYRGNSGNTIYF
- | many | TRBJ2-5 | TRBV5-1 | TGCGCCAGCAGCTTGTCAGGGCCTGAGGAGACCCAGTACTTC | CASSLSGPEETQYF
- | many | TRBJ2-3 | TRBV9 | TGTGCCAGCAGCGTTGAAGGGGGGGCTGGCACAGATACGCAGTATTTT | CASSVEGGAGTDTQYF
TRBD1 | few | TRBJ2-7 | TRBV4-1 | TGCGCCAGCAGCCACTCCAGGACAGGGTCCTACGAGCAGTACTTC | CASSHSRTGSYEQYF
- | many | TRBJ1-1 | TRBV5-1 | TGCGCCAGCGCATCGGAGGACACTGAAGCTTTCTTT | CASASEDTEAFF
- | many | TRBJ2-7 | TRBV11-2 | TGTGCCAGCAGCTTAATTTTCGAGCAGTACTTC | CASSLIFEQYF
TRBD1 | - | TRBJ1-5 | TRBV2 | TGTGCCAGCAGGGGGGACAGGGGGGAACAGCCCCAGCATTTT | CASRGDRGEQPQHF
- | - | TRBJ1-6 | TRBV20-1 | TGCAGTGCCCACGCCAGGGCATTGGTTCAGTCACCCCTCCACTTT | CSAHARALVQSPLHF
- | - | TRBJ2-1 | TRBV7-2 | TGTGCCAGCAGCTTTGGGTCTCCCGTGGGGGGTGAGCAGTTCTTC | CASSFGSPVGGEQFF